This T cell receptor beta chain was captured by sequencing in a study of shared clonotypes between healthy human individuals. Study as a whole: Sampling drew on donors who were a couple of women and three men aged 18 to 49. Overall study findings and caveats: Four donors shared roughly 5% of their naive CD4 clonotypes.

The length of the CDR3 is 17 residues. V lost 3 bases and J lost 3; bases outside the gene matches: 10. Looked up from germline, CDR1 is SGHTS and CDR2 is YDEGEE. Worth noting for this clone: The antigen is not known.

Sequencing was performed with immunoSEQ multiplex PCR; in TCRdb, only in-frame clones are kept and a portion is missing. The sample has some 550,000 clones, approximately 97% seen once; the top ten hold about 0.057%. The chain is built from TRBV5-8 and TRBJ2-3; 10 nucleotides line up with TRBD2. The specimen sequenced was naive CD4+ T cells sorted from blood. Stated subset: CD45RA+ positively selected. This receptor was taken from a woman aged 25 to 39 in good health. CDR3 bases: TGTGCCAGCAGCTCACAACCTTCTAGCGGGAGAACAGATACGCAGTATTTT. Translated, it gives CASSSQPSSGRTDTQYF.